The 5 T cell receptor beta chains listed next were all sequenced from one sample in a study of PD-1 blockade in classical Hodgkin lymphoma (TCRdb year 2020). Library generation was performed with the immunoSEQ multiplex PCR assay. TCRdb's version of the immuneACCESS table is confined to in-frame rearrangements and falls short of the full clone set. An unresolved V gene accounts for under half of the shortfall where checked; the remainder is of unknown origin. For this sample the table gives roughly 25,000 clones, of which 60% to 80% were detected only once. Of the sample, about 7% falls within the top ten clones. The time point label for this specimen denotes: cycle 1 day 1 (C1D1), immediately before nivolumab initiation. Every trial patient had relapsed following autologous stem cell transplantation, and prior brentuximab vedotin exposure was what differed among cohorts A, B and C. Here the sequenced sample was peripheral blood mononuclear cells (PBMCs), taken at baseline. All receptors derive from a human donor with classical Hodgkin lymphoma.

The chain joins TRBV5-1 to TRBJ2-1, with D tentatively TRBD2 (6 bases). V was shortened by 4 bases and J by 7 bases, with 18 bases between the two germline ends. The V gene's germline CDR1 is SGHRS and CDR2 YFSETQ. This CDR3 has 15 residues. CDR3 in DNA: TGCGCCAGCAGCATCCACCTAGGTGGGGGGAATGAGCAGTTCTTC. Amino acids: CASSIHLGGGNEQFF.

V gene TRBV28 combines with J gene TRBJ2-1; 12 bases match TRBD2. The CDR3 is made up of 15 amino acids. The V segment lost 7 bases and the J segment 7 bases; nucleotides outside the gene matches: 8. Germline values: CDR1 MDHEN, CDR2 SYDVKM. The CDR3 sequence: CASILAGGPGNEQFF. Written as DNA, the CDR3 is TGTGCCAGCATTCTAGCGGGGGGGCCTGGAAATGAGCAGTTCTTC.

The chain is built from TRBV19 and TRBJ2-1; 10 bases are a match to TRBD2. J lost 4 bases, V lost 10 bases, and 7 bases had no gene match. This CDR3 is 14 amino acids long. In germline, CDR1 is LNHDA, CDR2 SQIVND (reference sequence). CDR3 DNA sequence: TGTGCCACCCAAGCGGGGGGGCTTTACAATGAGCAGTTCTTC. It specifies CATQAGGLYNEQFF.

V and J are TRBV15 and TRBJ1-2, with TRBD1 matching over 8 bases. J lost 8 bases, V lost 0 bases, and 5 bases had no gene match. The CDR3 is 14 amino acids. Germline values: CDR1 LNHNV, CDR2 YYDKDF (reference sequence). CDR3 sequence (DNA): TGTGCCACCAGCAGAGAGGCAGGGGGCGGAGGCTACACCTTC. Translating it yields CATSREAGGGGYTF.

This clone was recorded once. This chain joins TRBV14 and TRBJ2-2; a weak D match, TRBD2 (5 bases). The CDR3 has 13 residues. The V gene lost 3 bases and the J gene lost 5 bases, with 7 bases spanning the gap. The germline V gene encodes CDR1 SGHDN and CDR2 FVKESK. In nucleotides, the CDR3 is TGTGCCAGCAGCCAGAGGAGGACCGGGGAGCTGTTTTTT. It is translated as CASSQRRTGELFF.